The 15 T cell receptor beta chains reported below all come from one sample, sequenced in a study of OX40 agonist ivuxolimab in advanced cancers. Sequencing used immunoSEQ multiplex PCR; TCRdb keeps in-frame clones, though not all of them. The table records some 69,000 clones, 80% to 90% of them present only once. The material sequenced was CD4+ or CD8+ T cells sorted from blood, taken in a trial of the OX40 agonist ivuxolimab. The receptor set was obtained from an adult with an advanced solid tumor such as melanoma, head and neck, liver or kidney cancer.

This clone was seen once. The gene calls are TRBV7-9 and TRBJ2-1; D unresolved. CDR1 SEHNR and CDR2 FQNEAQ come from the germline V gene (reference sequence). CDR3 length: 13 residues. Trimming stripped 1 base from V and 7 bases from J, with 8 bases between. The CDR3 here is CASSLDFTNEQFF. CDR3 DNA sequence: TGTGCCAGCAGCTTAGACTTCACGAATGAGCAGTTCTTC. Drawing the rest from reference TRBV7-9 and TRBJ2-1, the complete variable domain is DTGVSQNPRHKITKRGQNVTFRCDPISEHNRLYWYRQTLGQGPEFLTYFQNEAQLEKSRLLSDRFSAERPKGSFSTLEIQRTEQGDSAMYLCASSLDFTNEQFFGPGTRLTVL.

The chain has TRBV20-1 and TRBJ2-5; D gene unclear. Germline assignment: CDR1 DFQATT and CDR2 SNEGSKA (reference sequence). The CDR3 is 10 amino acids. Trimming removed 5 bases at V and 5 bases at J, with 6 bases between. The CDR3 reads CSALGETQYF. The CDR3, as DNA: TGCAGTGCTCTGGGCGAGACCCAGTACTTC.

The chain recombines TRBV19 with TRBJ1-5, with D hard to call. Germline CDR1 and CDR2: LNHDA and SQIVND (reference sequence). Trimming removed 10 bases at V and 11 bases at J, with 15 bases between. CDR3 length: 11 amino acids. This CDR3 is CATSVKAAQHF. The CDR3 nucleotides read TGTGCCACCTCCGTTAAAGCGGCCCAGCATTTT.

The chain employs TRBV9 and TRBJ1-3; weak D call: TRBD1 (5 bases). Germline V gene sequence: CDR1 SGDLS, CDR2 YYNGEE. V was clipped by 2 bases and J by 4 bases, with 10 bases between them. The CDR3 sequence is 14 residues long. The DNA of the CDR3 is TGTGCCAGCAGCGTCCAGGGAGCAGGAAACACCATATATTTT. Protein: CASSVQGAGNTIYF.

In its sample, this clone was seen once. This chain links TRBV7-9 with TRBJ1-1, with D uncertain. Germline V CDR1 and CDR2: SEHNR, FQNEAQ (reference sequence). The CDR3 has 12 residues. V lost 7 bases, J lost 3 bases, and 9 bases lay in between. The CDR3 reads CASTPRDTEAFF. CDR3 coding DNA: TGTGCCAGCACCCCCCGGGACACTGAAGCTTTCTTT.

The chain carries TRBV7-6 and TRBJ1-2, with 8 bases lining up with TRBD1. The J segment lost 4 bases and the V segment lost 0 bases, leaving 4 bases of the junction unmatched. CDR1 is SGHVS, CDR2 FNYEAQ, per germline. This CDR3 comprises 15 residues. CDR3 sequence reads: CASSLAAGGSYGYTF. The CDR3 nucleotides are TGTGCCAGCAGCTTAGCGGCAGGGGGCAGCTATGGCTACACCTTC.

This sequence joins TRBV5-1 and TRBJ1-1; a weak D match, TRBD1 (5 bases). Trimming shortened V by 1 base and J by 5 bases, and 9 bases separated the two germline ends. This CDR3 region has 13 residues. The germline CDR1 and CDR2 sequences are SGHRS and YFSETQ. This CDR3 reads CASSLFDSTEAFF. CDR3 coding DNA: TGCGCCAGCAGCTTGTTTGACAGTACTGAAGCTTTCTTT.

The chain has TRBV6-5 and TRBJ1-1; D not certain. This CDR3 contains 13 residues. The V and J ends lost 2 bases and 2 bases respectively, with 6 bases between them. The germline V gene encodes CDR1 MNHEY and CDR2 SVGAGI. The CDR3 DNA is TGTGCCAGCAGTTACGGGGAAAACACTGAAGCTTTCTTT. Translated: CASSYGENTEAFF.

This rearrangement joins TRBV7-9 to TRBJ1-2, with D maybe TRBD1 (5 bases). Per germline, CDR1 SEHNR and CDR2 FQNEAQ (reference sequence). The germline V and J ends were trimmed by 5 bases and 8 bases, with 15 bases remaining between them. The CDR3 spans 13 residues. Here the CDR3 DNA reads TGTGCCAGCAGCCCGAGAGGAGGGGACGGCTACACCTTC. It specifies CASSPRGGDGYTF.

The chain employs TRBV7-2 and TRBJ2-7; D is perhaps TRBD1 (6 bases). Between the trimmed V and J ends, which lost 2 bases and 2 bases, there was a span of 19 bases. Germline CDR1 is SGHTA and CDR2 is FQGNSA. The CDR3 totals 17 residues. CDR3 sequence (DNA): TGTGCCAGCAGCTTACAAGTATTCGCAGGGGCGACCTACGAGCAGTACTTC. It encodes CASSLQVFAGATYEQYF. Supplemented by reference TRBV7-2 and TRBJ2-7, the full variable domain reads GAGVSQSPSNKVTEKGKDVELRCDPISGHTALYWYRQSLGQGLEFLIYFQGNSAPDKSGLPSDRFSAERTGGSVSTLTIQRTQQEDSAVYLCASSLQVFAGATYEQYFGPGTRLTVT.

The genes are TRBV6-5 and TRBJ1-4, with 9 bases matching TRBD1. Germline V lookup: CDR1 MNHEY, CDR2 SVGAGI. V gave up 6 bases and J gave up 8 bases; unmatched junction bases: 10. The CDR3 length is 15 residues. Here the CDR3 reads CASRRTGEGEEKLFF. The CDR3 DNA reads TGTGCCAGCAGACGGACAGGGGAAGGAGAAGAAAAACTGTTTTTT.

The chain links TRBV30 to TRBJ2-1; D might be TRBD1 or TRBD2, each matching 6 bases. The length of the CDR3 is 13 residues. Germline CDR1 reads GTSNPN; CDR2 reads SVGIG (reference sequence). Trimming cost V 2 bases and J 13 bases, with 18 bases left between them. CDR3 amino acids: CAWSQGTGETQFF. In DNA form, the CDR3 reads TGTGCCTGGAGTCAGGGGACGGGGGAGACTCAGTTCTTC.

This clone turned up a few times. The rearrangement links TRBV6-1 to TRBJ1-2; D ambiguous. The CDR3 covers 18 residues. Germline assignment: CDR1 MNHNS and CDR2 SASEGT. Trimming took off 4 bases at V and 1 base at J, with 22 bases between the two ends. The CDR3 DNA follows: TGTGCCAGCAGTGCCCCAGGCGGAGAAACACCGTATAACTATGGCTACACCTTC. It specifies CASSAPGGETPYNYGYTF.

The count of this clone is one. The V call is TRBV19, the J call TRBJ2-7; 11 nucleotides match TRBD2. CDR3 length: 15 amino acids. With 3 bases clipped from V and 3 bases from J, the junction kept 4 bases outside the gene matches. Germline values: CDR1 LNHDA, CDR2 SQIVND (reference sequence). The CDR3 reads CASSMVAGGFYEQYF. DNA for the CDR3: TGTGCCAGTAGTATGGTAGCGGGAGGGTTCTACGAGCAGTACTTC.

There are a few counts of this clone. The chain recombines TRBV7-3 with TRBJ2-3; either TRBD1 or TRBD2 may fit D (5 bases each). There are 15 residues in the CDR3. The germline CDR1 and CDR2 sequences are SGHTA and FQGTGA. With 3 bases removed from V and 4 bases from J, the gap between germline ends came to 14 bases. CDR3 region: CASSFSGPPADTQYF. CDR3 in DNA: TGTGCCAGCAGCTTCTCGGGACCGCCCGCAGATACGCAGTATTTT.